Following are 21 T cell receptor beta chains from one sample sequenced in a study of T-cell memory formation after mild COVID-19 (dated by TCRdb to the early 2020s). Libraries were built with 5' RACE. Instrument used: Illumina NovaSeq 6000. TCRdb redid the processing of the public reads, applying fastp at Q25 and MiXCR, and retained in-frame beta chains. CDR3 protein duplicates are merged, each entry listing the most common genes and DNA. The sample yields 500,000 to 650,000 distinct CDR3 sequences; less than 25% were counted once. The ten largest make up approximately 8% of the sample. The sample consisted of PBMCs or a T cell subset sorted from them (not recorded which). The receptors derive from an adult woman who had mild COVID-19 (a few samples of this study predate the infection). The sample titles of this study are shuffled in the database, so cell type and time point are left out; the donor was told from shared clones.

This clonotype has just one count. The chain uses TRBV10-3 and TRBJ2-1; TRBD2 matches 13 bases. Germline CDR1 and CDR2: ENHRY and SYGVKD. V lost 6 bases and J lost 9; bases outside the gene matches: 8. The CDR3 runs to 15 residues. The CDR3 spells CAIRSGTSGVVEQFF. CDR3 DNA sequence: TGTGCCATCAGGTCCGGGACTAGCGGGGTTGTTGAGCAGTTCTTC.

This rearrangement joins TRBV7-9 to TRBJ2-6; D remains unclear. Per the germline V gene, CDR1 is SEHNR and CDR2 is FQNEAQ (reference sequence). V was clipped by 3 bases and J by 0 bases, with 15 bases between them. This CDR3 is 18 amino acids long. Here the CDR3 DNA reads TGTGCCAGCAGCTTTCCCCGATCCTCAAGCTCTGGGGCCAACGTCCTGACTTTC. Translation: CASSFPRSSSSGANVLTF.

For the CDR3, the DNA is TGTGCCAGCAGATCAACCGAAGAACTGTTTTTT. Translating gives CASRSTEELFF. The rearrangement joins TRBV25-1 to TRBJ1-4; D is undetermined. The V end lost 6 bases, the J end lost 12 bases, and 11 bases lay between the germline ends. CDR3 length: 11 residues. Per germline, CDR1 MGHDK and CDR2 SYGVNS.

V usage is TRBV5-1 and J usage is TRBJ1-1, with D possibly TRBD1 on 6 matching bases. The V end was cut by 0 bases, the J end by 3 bases, with 12 bases between. This CDR3 contains 15 residues. Germline CDR1 and CDR2: SGHRS and YFSETQ. The DNA of the CDR3 is TGCGCCAGCAGCTTGGGGTCGACAGGACACACTGAAGCTTTCTTT. Protein: CASSLGSTGHTEAFF.

V gene TRBV7-9 combines with J gene TRBJ2-5; TRBD2 aligns across 14 bases. This CDR3 contains 17 residues. Trimming cost V 4 bases and J 4 bases; bases outside gene matches: 8. Germline V CDR1 and CDR2: SEHNR, FQNEAQ (reference sequence). CDR3 protein: CASSSGLAGGVAETQYF. Here the CDR3 DNA reads TGTGCCAGCAGCTCAGGACTAGCGGGGGGCGTCGCAGAGACCCAGTACTTC.

The chain recombines TRBV7-2 with TRBJ1-5; 12 bases map to TRBD1. Germline CDR1 reads SGHTA; CDR2 reads FQGNSA. The CDR3 is made up of 16 amino acids. V was pared by 5 bases and J by 6 bases, with 8 bases of the junction left unmatched. The CDR3: CASSPAGTGGTQPQHF. DNA of the CDR3: TGTGCCAGCAGCCCCGCCGGGACAGGGGGCACTCAGCCCCAGCATTTT.

As regards this clonotype: This may be a read error, as it is one base from a much larger clone. This chain links TRBV12-3 or TRBV12-4 with TRBJ2-1; 12 bases align to TRBD2. The ends lost 7 bases at V and 7 bases at J; junction bases unmatched: 5. This CDR3 comprises 14 residues. The CDR3 DNA reads as TGTGCCAGCAAACTAGCGGGAGGTCAAAATGAGCAGTTCTTC. Translated: CASKLAGGQNEQFF.

V and J are TRBV12-3 or TRBV12-4 and TRBJ1-1; unclear D gene. The CDR3 sequence is 12 residues long. Trimming shortened V by 5 bases and J by 5 bases, and 9 bases separated the two germline ends. CDR3 sequence: CASSPRQTEAFF. Here the CDR3 DNA reads TGTGCCAGCAGTCCCCGCCAAACTGAAGCTTTCTTT.

V usage is TRBV5-1 and J usage is TRBJ2-7, with 8 nucleotides matching TRBD2. With V trimmed by 3 bases and J by 6 bases, 11 bases remained unmatched. The CDR3 is made up of 15 amino acids. Per the germline V gene, CDR1 is SGHRS and CDR2 is YFSETQ. CDR3 sequence: CASSSGTRSLLEQYF. CDR3 nucleotide sequence: TGCGCCAGCAGCTCCGGGACTAGGTCCCTTCTCGAGCAGTACTTC.

This clonotype has only a few counts. The rearrangement uses TRBV7-8 and TRBJ2-7; D is perhaps TRBD2 (5 bases). The CDR3 has 13 amino acids. V shed 2 bases and J shed 4 bases, with 9 bases lying between them. Germline loops: CDR1 SGHVS, CDR2 FQNEAQ. The CDR3 spells CASSLREKYEQYF. As DNA, the CDR3 is TGTGCCAGCAGCTTACGGGAAAAATACGAGCAGTACTTC.

V and J are TRBV7-2 and TRBJ2-2, with TRBD2 matching 9 bases. The germline V gene encodes CDR1 SGHTA and CDR2 FQGNSA. V lost 5 bases and J lost 6; bases outside the gene matches: 13. CDR3 length: 17 amino acids. The DNA for the CDR3 is TGTGCCAGCAGCCCCTCGGGGCGGGGGGGCCTGGCCGGGGAGCTGTTTTTT. This gives the protein CASSPSGRGGLAGELFF.

This sequence joins TRBV7-9 and TRBJ2-5; D remains ambiguous. The CDR3 length is 15 residues. V was clipped by 6 bases and J by 1 base, with 15 bases between them. In germline, CDR1 is SEHNR, CDR2 FQNEAQ (reference sequence). The CDR3 region is CASSDGGVRQETQYF. The CDR3 bases are TGTGCCAGCAGTGACGGTGGGGTTCGCCAAGAGACCCAGTACTTC.

V and J are TRBV5-1 and TRBJ1-2; D not resolved. Germline CDR1 is SGHRS and CDR2 is YFSETQ. The CDR3 loop spans 14 amino acids. With 4 bases removed from V and 8 bases from J, the gap between germline ends came to 18 bases. The CDR3 DNA reads as TGCGCCAGCAGCCCAGATAGGGAGCGCACGGGCTACACCTTC. This sequence encodes CASSPDRERTGYTF.

This clonotype was seen a few times. The chain employs TRBV7-9 and TRBJ2-2; 10 bases are a match to TRBD1. Germline loops: CDR1 SEHNR, CDR2 FQNEAQ (reference sequence). CDR3 length: 16 amino acids. J gave up 5 bases and V 4 bases, and 7 bases lay outside the gene matches. CDR3: CASSSSGTGDTGELFF. CDR3 nucleotides: TGTGCCAGCAGCTCATCCGGGACAGGGGATACCGGGGAGCTGTTTTTT.

CDR3 residues: CASSRGGDEKLFF. The CDR3 DNA reads as TGCGCCAGCAGCAGGGGGGGCGATGAAAAACTGTTTTTT. The rearrangement links TRBV5-1 to TRBJ1-4; possibly TRBD1 for D (6 bases). The CDR3 consists of 13 residues. V lost 4 bases, J lost 6 bases, and 10 bases lay in between. The germline gives CDR1 SGHRS, CDR2 YFSETQ. Complete variable domain (other parts from reference TRBV5-1 and TRBJ1-4): KAGVTQTPRYLIKTRGQQVTLSCSPISGHRSVSWYQQTPGQGLQFLFEYFSETQRNKGNFPGRFSGRQFSNSRSEMNVSTLELGDSALYLCASSRGGDEKLFFGSGTQLSVL.

The table lists this clonotype with many counts. The chain couples TRBV5-1 to TRBJ2-3, with 13 bases matching TRBD2. Germline V lookup: CDR1 SGHRS, CDR2 YFSETQ. The CDR3 totals 16 residues. V lost 4 bases, J lost 2 bases, and 4 bases stayed unmatched. DNA for the CDR3: TGCGCCAGCAGCAAAGGACTAGCGGGGGTCACAGATACGCAGTATTTT. This codes for CASSKGLAGVTDTQYF.

This clonotype appeared a few times. J is TRBJ2-3 and V is TRBV6-2 or TRBV6-3; a weak D match, TRBD2 (5 bases). CDR1 is MNHEY and CDR2 is SVGEGT in the germline V gene. Trimming shortened V by 7 bases and J by 1 base, and 12 bases separated the two germline ends. CDR3 length: 14 amino acids. The CDR3 DNA reads TGTGCCAGCACAGTAGCGATGCGCACAGATACGCAGTATTTT. Amino acids: CASTVAMRTDTQYF.

This clonotype came up a few times. The gene calls are TRBV7-9 and TRBJ2-2; D remains ambiguous. The CDR3 consists of 15 residues. The germline V and J ends were trimmed by 4 bases and 1 base, with 10 bases remaining between them. Germline CDR1 SEHNR, CDR2 FQNEAQ (reference sequence). The CDR3 DNA reads TGTGCCAGCAGCTCACGGCCACAGAACACCGGGGAGCTGTTTTTT. Amino acid sequence: CASSSRPQNTGELFF.

This clonotype has only a few counts. The chain carries TRBV2 and TRBJ2-3, with a tentative D call TRBD1 (5 bases). V gave up 4 bases and J gave up 1 base, with 15 bases separating them. This CDR3 is 16 amino acids long. Germline V lookup: CDR1 SNHLY, CDR2 FYNNEI. The CDR3 region has the DNA TGTGCCAGCAGTGCAAGGGGAACGGGTGGCACAGATACGCAGTATTTT. Translating it yields CASSARGTGGTDTQYF.

The chain joins TRBV5-5 to TRBJ1-5; D gene unclear. CDR1 is SGHKS and CDR2 is YYEKEE in the germline V gene (reference sequence). CDR3 size: 17 residues. Trimming took 0 bases from V and 0 from J, leaving 13 bases between them. The CDR3 region has the DNA TGTGCCAGCAGCTTGGGCCTCTTAGGAAATAGCAATCAGCCCCAGCATTTT. Amino acid sequence: CASSLGLLGNSNQPQHF.

The V gene is TRBV7-6, the J gene TRBJ2-5; 7 bases line up with TRBD2. The CDR3 runs to 16 residues. The V gene's germline CDR1 is SGHVS and CDR2 FNYEAQ. V was clipped by 3 bases and J by 2 bases; unmatched bases: 9. The CDR3 here is CASSFSPSGNQETQYF. The CDR3 DNA sequence: TGTGCCAGCAGCTTCAGTCCTAGCGGAAATCAAGAGACCCAGTACTTC. The whole variable domain, remainder taken from reference TRBV7-6 and TRBJ2-5, is GAGVSQSPRYKVTKRGQDVALRCDPISGHVSLYWYRQALGQGPEFLTYFNYEAQQDKSGLPNDRFSAERPEGSISTLTIQRTEQRDSAMYRCASSFSPSGNQETQYFGPGTRLLVL.